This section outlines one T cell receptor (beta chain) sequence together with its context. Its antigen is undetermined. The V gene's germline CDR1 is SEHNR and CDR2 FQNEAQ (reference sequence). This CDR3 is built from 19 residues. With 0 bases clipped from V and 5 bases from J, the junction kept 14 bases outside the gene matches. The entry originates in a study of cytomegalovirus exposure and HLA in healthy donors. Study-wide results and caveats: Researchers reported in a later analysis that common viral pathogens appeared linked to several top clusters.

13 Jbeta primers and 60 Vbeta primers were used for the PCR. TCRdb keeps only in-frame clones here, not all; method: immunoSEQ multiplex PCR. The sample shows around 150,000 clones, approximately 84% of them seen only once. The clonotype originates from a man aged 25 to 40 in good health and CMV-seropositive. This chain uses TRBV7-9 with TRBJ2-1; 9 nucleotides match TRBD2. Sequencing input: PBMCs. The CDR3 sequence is CASSLARDFLLAGHNEQFF. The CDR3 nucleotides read TGTGCCAGCAGCTTAGCTAGGGATTTTCTGCTAGCGGGGCACAATGAGCAGTTCTTC.